This T cell receptor beta chain was recorded in a study of vaccination and CD4 T cells after COVID-19 (dated 2022 in TCRdb). Describing the broader study: Convalescent patients had a positive SARS-CoV-2 result on nasal swab PCR, and of these patients, 8 or 9 had mild disease and one had severe disease. Control cultures received a CEFX viral epitope pool as the positive control, an HIV-1 Nef peptide pool as the negative control, or no peptide. Post-COVID blood samples were collected from convalescent patients a median of approximately 100 days after diagnosis, with a range of roughly 35 to 170 days. For stimulating the cultures, overlapping spike peptide pools were used, derived from SARS-CoV-2 as well as from the common cold coronaviruses HCoV-NL63, HCoV-OC43 and HCoV-229E. Each participant got two doses of either the Pfizer-BioNTech BNT162b2 vaccine (n=8) or the Moderna mRNA-1273 vaccine (n=2). In 10 COVID-19 convalescent patients and several infection-naive healthy vaccine recipients, the spike-specific CD4+ TCR repertoire before mRNA vaccination was compared with the repertoire after mRNA vaccination. Post-vaccine blood samples were obtained a median of about 72 days after the second vaccine dose, with a range of roughly 12 to 250 days. In the convalescent cohort there were six males and four females, among whom were two Hispanic individuals, seven Caucasians, two Asians and one multiracial person.

Results the study describes overall, beyond this receptor: Among convalescent patients, a median roughly 84% of the SARS-CoV-2-reactive clones seen after vaccination appeared only after vaccination, which suggests priming specific to the vaccine. In convalescent patients, nearly all vaccine-specific clones (304 of 307) were found to be mono-reactive for SARS-CoV-2 spike rather than cross-reactive with common cold coronaviruses. The median number of SARS-CoV-2-reactive clonotypes rose from around 22 after infection to 38 after vaccination, but the change was not significant. The study included relatively few convalescent patients and did not analyze early timepoints after natural infection.

What this sample's treatment or condition label stands for: approximately 9-day PBMC culture with coronavirus spike peptide pools or control peptides (ViraFEST assay). The ViraFEST assay, used in the study, expanded antigen-specific T cells with peptide pools and then identified the expanded clonotypes through TCR sequencing. The convalescent patients' positive SARS-CoV-2 PCR tests were from March to December 2020, which was before the Alpha, Beta and Delta variants emerged in the United States. Each well held some 2 million PBMCs cultured with around 10 ug/ml peptide pools in IMDM containing around 4.5% human AB serum and around 10 IU/ml IL-2. On days 3 and 7, half of the culture medium was replaced with fresh IL-2-containing medium. After around 11 days of culture, CD4+ T cells were isolated by negative selection with the EasySep CD4+ T cell isolation kit. Ficoll-Paque Plus gradient centrifugation was used to isolate PBMCs from whole blood, and the isolated PBMCs were then either used fresh or cryopreserved at -140C. Culture conditions were generally each tested in triplicate wells.

Receptor amplification or capture employed PCR. DNA from cultured CD4+ T cells underwent TCR sequencing with the Oncomine TCR Beta short-read assay at the Johns Hopkins FTIC core. The QIAamp micro DNA kit was used to extract genomic DNA from the cultured CD4+ T cells. Oncomine TCR Beta libraries made from cultured CD4+ T cells were pooled using unique dual indexes and sequenced on an Illumina iSeq 100. The study's processing was this. Non-productive sequences were removed, and CDR3s not starting with C, not ending with F or W, or shorter than 7 amino acids were discarded. Antigen-specific clonotypes were identified with the MANAFEST web application by comparing peptide-stimulated wells with reference and other culture wells. To be called positive, a clone needed an FDR below 0.05, an odds ratio above 5, and a productive frequency above 0.1% in at least two of three replicate wells. A clonotype was classed as cross-reactive if the clonotype showed significant expansion both in SARS-CoV-2 spike wells and in at least one common cold coronavirus spike condition. Similarity between CDR3 sequences was evaluated in R version 3.6.1 using Levenshtein distances (stringdist) and unrooted phylogenetic trees (ape). In TCRdb, the public reads were trimmed at Q25 with fastp and aligned with MiXCR, with productive beta chains retained. Every distinct CDR3 protein forms one entry, paired with its most common genes and DNA. The V and J calls shown here were made by TCRdb, not taken from the authors' results. The sample profile shows approximately 15,000 distinct CDR3 sequences; under 70% of them were found once. The ten largest clonotypes hold over 9% of the sample.

CDR1 and CDR2 are drawn from the germline V gene: SGHTA, FQGTGA. The CDR3 goes from the cysteine to the phenylalanine over 19 residues. The entry retains the CDR3 DNA only, 57 bases that are in frame from base 1. Unmatched junction bases come to 11, with V trimmed by 5 bases and J by 0 bases. This clonotype was found a few times. The specificity of this receptor is unknown. Within one base of it there is no much larger clone, and no base qualities were kept. The origin of this receptor is a human donor who had recovered from COVID-19. The receptor chain draws on TRBV7-3 and TRBJ2-3, and 13 bases in between align with TRBD2. Source material: CD4+ T cells from blood, cultured in vitro. The CDR3 amino acid sequence is: CASSATGTSGAPSTDTQYF. The nucleotides are TGTGCCAGCAGCGCTACCGGGACTAGCGGGGCCCCTAGCACAGATACGCAGTATTTT.